These T cell receptor beta chains were read from a single sample in a study of blood T cell repertoires in COVID-19. This table comes from immunoSEQ multiplex PCR, and its TCRdb copy is limited to in-frame clones, with some not included. The sample carries 350,000 or so clones, roughly 89% recorded once. The source material was peripheral blood. These receptor sequences come from a woman in her fifties or sixties with COVID-19, enrolled during active disease. Each CDR3 is given without its conserved first and last residue. Clone size, where shown, is once, few, many, or a class for clones that have expanded.

clone size | J gene | V gene | CDR3 protein
many | TRBJ1-1 | TRBV4-1 | ASSQAAGQYTEAF
. | TRBJ2-3 | TRBV19 | ASTASYSTDTQY
. | TRBJ2-5 | TRBV28 | ASSWQGIYQETQY
. | TRBJ1-6 | TRBV18 | ASSPGDRVSPLH
. | TRBJ1-5 | TRBV5-1 | ASSAGYGAQPQH
once | TRBJ2-5 | TRBV18 | ASSPPDYQETQY
few | TRBJ1-6 | TRBV30 | AWGYMGGNSPLH
. | TRBJ2-7 | TRBV7-9 | ATSDSYYEQY
. | TRBJ2-7 | TRBV7-3 | ASSFSGGAYEQY
. | TRBJ1-5 | TRBV19 | ASSMGRGRNQPQH
. | TRBJ2-7 | TRBV7-9 | ASSDGLAGDTYEQY